Each of the 30 T cell receptor beta chains below was sequenced from the same sample in a study of blood T cell repertoires in COVID-19. The assay was immunoSEQ multiplex PCR, and TCRdb's table has in-frame clones only and misses some. The sample shows tens of thousands of clones, 78% of them seen only once. Sequences were obtained from peripheral blood. These receptors were collected from a man in his sixties with COVID-19, enrolled during active disease.

A single count supports this clone. V usage is TRBV30 and J usage is TRBJ2-5; D may be TRBD1 (6 bases). CDR3 length equals 14 residues. V lost 3 bases and J 1 base, leaving 12 bases between the germline ends. From germline, CDR1 is GTSNPN and CDR2 SVGIG (reference sequence). DNA of the CDR3: TGTGCCTGGAGCGCTGGACAGTTCCAAGAGACCCAGTACTTC. This gives the protein CAWSAGQFQETQYF.

The chain is built from TRBV6-5 and TRBJ1-1; D unclear. CDR1 is MNHEY and CDR2 is SVGAGI in the germline V gene. V was shortened by 3 bases and J by 4 bases, with 9 bases between the two germline ends. CDR3 length equals 13 residues. CDR3 sequence: CASSYGQATEAFF. CDR3 sequence (DNA): TGTGCCAGCAGTTATGGGCAGGCCACTGAAGCTTTCTTT.

The rearrangement uses TRBV5-1 and TRBJ1-4; D possibly corresponds to TRBD1 (6 bases). In germline, CDR1 is SGHRS, CDR2 YFSETQ. The CDR3 length is 15 residues. The V end lost 4 bases, the J end lost 5 bases, and 15 bases lay between the germline ends. Here the CDR3 reads CASSLRQALNEKLFF. The CDR3 DNA is TGCGCCAGCAGCCTAAGACAGGCACTGAATGAAAAACTGTTTTTT. Complete variable domain (other parts from reference TRBV5-1 and TRBJ1-4): KAGVTQTPRYLIKTRGQQVTLSCSPISGHRSVSWYQQTPGQGLQFLFEYFSETQRNKGNFPGRFSGRQFSNSRSEMNVSTLELGDSALYLCASSLRQALNEKLFFGSGTQLSVL.

This clone occurred a few times. This rearrangement joins TRBV10-2 to TRBJ2-7, with D possibly being TRBD1 (6 bases). This CDR3 has 11 amino acids. Trimming left V 7 bases short and J 5 bases short, with 9 bases between. Germline V lookup: CDR1 WSHSY, CDR2 SAAADI. The CDR3 nucleotides read TGCGCCAGCACCAGGGACAACGAGCAGTACTTC. It specifies CASTRDNEQYF.

The chain carries TRBV9 and TRBJ2-7; tentative D call: TRBD2 (7 bases). The CDR3 is made up of 16 amino acids. V was pared by 0 bases and J by 3 bases, with 16 bases between. Germline CDR1 reads SGDLS; CDR2 reads YYNGEE. CDR3 loop: CASSVAARGAIYEQYF. The CDR3 DNA reads as TGTGCCAGCAGCGTAGCCGCTCGGGGGGCCATCTACGAGCAGTACTTC.

The chain employs TRBV6-6 and TRBJ2-7; a weak D match, TRBD1 (5 bases). V was pared by 4 bases and J by 6 bases, with 13 bases between. The CDR3 contains 13 residues. CDR1 and CDR2 from the germline V gene are MNHNY and SVGAGI (reference sequence). This CDR3 reads CASSSGHSREQYF. CDR3 DNA: TGTGCCAGCAGTTCCGGACACTCCCGCGAGCAGTACTTC.

This rearrangement joins TRBV5-1 to TRBJ1-4; 8 bases align to TRBD1. The trim removed 0 bases at V and 8 bases at J, leaving 3 bases unmatched. The CDR3 is made up of 14 amino acids. The germline V gene encodes CDR1 SGHRS and CDR2 YFSETQ. The CDR3 region has the DNA TGCGCCAGCAGCTTGGGACAGGGGTTGGAAAAACTGTTTTTT. This codes for CASSLGQGLEKLFF.

This chain links TRBV13 with TRBJ2-7; 8 bases align to TRBD1. From germline, CDR1 is PRHDT and CDR2 FYEKMQ (reference sequence). The CDR3 is 14 amino acids. The V gene end was trimmed by 2 bases and the J gene end by 5 bases; junction bases not matched to a gene: 5. The CDR3: CASSLRQGAHEQYF. The CDR3 region has the DNA TGTGCCAGCAGCTTAAGGCAGGGGGCCCACGAGCAGTACTTC.

This chain links TRBV7-9 with TRBJ1-5; D is perhaps TRBD1 (5 bases). Germline-derived CDR1 and CDR2 are SEHNR and FQNEAQ (reference sequence). V lost 5 bases and J 8 bases, leaving 10 bases between the germline ends. The CDR3 has 12 residues. For the CDR3, the DNA is TGTGCCAGCAGCCGGGGGGGTGAGCCCCAGCATTTT. Residues: CASSRGGEPQHF.

The rearrangement joins TRBV10-1 to TRBJ1-6, with unresolved D. Germline V CDR1 and CDR2: WNHNN, SYGVQD (reference sequence). The CDR3 consists of 13 residues. V was trimmed by 7 bases and J by 7 bases, leaving 11 bases between them. Here the CDR3 reads CASTPTRNSPLHF. For the CDR3, the DNA is TGCGCCAGCACCCCGACAAGGAATTCACCCCTCCACTTT.

The chain is built from TRBV7-2 and TRBJ2-3; no clear D. Germline CDR1 reads SGHTA; CDR2 reads FQGNSA. The V end was cut by 5 bases, the J end by 6 bases, with 15 bases between. CDR3 length: 14 amino acids. The CDR3 DNA follows: TGTGCCAGCAGCCCTAGGAGTCGGGTGGATACGCAGTATTTT. It yields the protein CASSPRSRVDTQYF.

The chain is built from TRBV6-5 and TRBJ2-7, with 7 bases lining up with TRBD2. The CDR3 loop spans 12 amino acids. The V segment lost 7 bases and the J segment 3 bases; nucleotides outside the gene matches: 3. Germline V CDR1 and CDR2: MNHEY, SVGAGI. CDR3: CASIGGSYEQYF. The CDR3 DNA follows: TGTGCCAGCATCGGGGGGAGCTACGAGCAGTACTTC.

The rearrangement joins TRBV7-9 to TRBJ2-3; TRBD1 agrees at 7 bases. Trimming cost V 5 bases and J 1 base; bases outside gene matches: 6. The germline V gene encodes CDR1 SEHNR and CDR2 FQNEAQ (reference sequence). This CDR3 contains 15 residues. CDR3 sequence reads: CASSNKGGGTDTQYF. CDR3 nucleotide sequence: TGTGCCAGCAGCAACAAAGGGGGCGGCACAGATACGCAGTATTTT.

This clone was seen only once. The chain couples TRBV7-9 to TRBJ1-1, with 12 bases matching TRBD1. Germline V lookup: CDR1 SEHNR, CDR2 FQNEAQ (reference sequence). J was trimmed by 5 bases and V by 3 bases; bases with no gene match: 7. CDR3 length: 16 amino acids. CDR3 DNA: TGTGCCAGCAGCTTGTTGTGGGACAGGGGGCTGACTGAAGCTTTCTTT. Translating gives CASSLLWDRGLTEAFF. The whole variable domain, filled in from reference TRBV7-9 and TRBJ1-1, reads DTGVSQNPRHKITKRGQNVTFRCDPISEHNRLYWYRQTLGQGPEFLTYFQNEAQLEKSRLLSDRFSAERPKGSFSTLEIQRTEQGDSAMYLCASSLLWDRGLTEAFFGQGTRLTVV.

This chain uses TRBV10-3 with TRBJ1-1; 11 bases agree with TRBD1. The CDR3 runs to 13 residues. V lost 6 bases to trimming and J lost 5 bases; unmatched junction nucleotides: 2. The germline V gene encodes CDR1 ENHRY and CDR2 SYGVKD. The CDR3 nucleotides read TGTGCCATCAGGGACAGGGGGCCTACTGAAGCTTTCTTT. Amino acids: CAIRDRGPTEAFF.

This clone has just one count. This sequence joins TRBV6-6 and TRBJ1-5, with D possibly being TRBD1 (5 bases). Germline lookup yields CDR1 MNHNY and CDR2 SVGAGI (reference sequence). CDR3 size: 13 residues. Deletions cut 2 bases from V and 6 bases from J, with 8 bases between. CDR3 DNA: TGTGCCAGCAGTTACGGGGGGGGTCAGCCCCAGCATTTT. This gives the protein CASSYGGGQPQHF.

This rearrangement joins TRBV5-1 to TRBJ2-7, with D possibly being TRBD2 (6 bases). V was clipped by 0 bases and J by 7 bases, with 14 bases between them. CDR3 length equals 14 residues. The germline V gene has CDR1 SGHRS and CDR2 YFSETQ. The CDR3 DNA reads TGCGCCAGCAGCTTGGGCGGGGTGGGAGGTGAGCAGTACTTC. Its protein is CASSLGGVGGEQYF.

A single count supports this clone. The CDR3 DNA sequence: TGCGCCAGCAGCTTGGGGCCCGCGGGAGGCGAGACCCAGTACTTC. Amino acids: CASSLGPAGGETQYF. This sequence joins TRBV5-1 and TRBJ2-5, with TRBD2 matching 8 bases. Germline CDR1 reads SGHRS; CDR2 reads YFSETQ. J was trimmed by 5 bases and V by 0 bases; bases with no gene match: 6. The CDR3 loop spans 15 amino acids.

The DNA of the CDR3 is TGTGCCAGCAGCGCTCTCGGGGAGCAGTACTTC. Protein product: CASSALGEQYF. J is TRBJ2-7 and V is TRBV11-2; D gene unclear. Per the germline V gene, CDR1 is SGHAT and CDR2 is FQNNGV. The CDR3 extends over 11 amino acids. V was clipped by 5 bases and J by 7 bases, with 9 bases between them.

The chain has TRBV6-5 and TRBJ1-5; the D gene is possibly TRBD1 (6 bases). The CDR3 is 13 amino acids. The germline V gene has CDR1 MNHEY and CDR2 SVGAGI. V lost 8 bases and J 3 bases, leaving 11 bases between the germline ends. In nucleotides, the CDR3 is TGTGCCAGCGCCGGACAGCTCAATCAGCCCCAGCATTTT. Its translation is CASAGQLNQPQHF.

This clone came up a few times. The rearrangement links TRBV6-5 to TRBJ1-4, with 8 bases aligning to TRBD1. This CDR3 is 13 amino acids long. Germline-derived CDR1 and CDR2 are MNHEY and SVGAGI. Trimming cost V 6 bases and J 7 bases; bases outside gene matches: 4. CDR3 bases: TGTGCCAGCAGGGACAGGGTAGTTGAAAAACTGTTTTTT. It translates to CASRDRVVEKLFF.

This chain joins TRBV18 and TRBJ1-5; possible D gene TRBD1, 5 bases. Between the trimmed V and J ends, which lost 3 bases and 2 bases, there was a span of 11 bases. This CDR3 region has 15 residues. The germline V gene has CDR1 KGHSH and CDR2 LQKENI. The CDR3 sequence is CASSPEGLGNQPQHF. The CDR3 DNA is TGTGCCAGCTCACCGGAGGGGTTGGGCAATCAGCCCCAGCATTTT.

The genes are TRBV5-1 and TRBJ2-6; unclear D gene. The V and J ends lost 5 bases and 0 bases respectively, with 6 bases between them. This CDR3 has 14 amino acids. Germline V gene sequence: CDR1 SGHRS, CDR2 YFSETQ. The CDR3, as DNA: TGCGCCAGCAGGGGCGACTCTGGGGCCAACGTCCTGACTTTC. It translates to CASRGDSGANVLTF.

The J gene is TRBJ2-7, the V gene TRBV4-1; 8 bases line up with TRBD2. Germline values: CDR1 MGHRA, CDR2 YSYEKL. The CDR3 consists of 16 residues. Germline trimming cut 1 base from V and 6 bases from J; bases unmatched to any gene: 11. CDR3 DNA sequence: TGCGCCAGCAGCCAAGGAAGATCGTCGCGGGAGGTCGAGCAGTACTTC. This translates into CASSQGRSSREVEQYF.

This clone rates as medium-sized. The rearrangement joins TRBV29-1 to TRBJ2-7; TRBD2 matches at 12 bases. CDR1 and CDR2 from the germline V gene are SQVTM and ANQGSEA. The CDR3 has 17 amino acids. V lost 4 bases, J lost 0 bases, and 10 bases stayed unmatched. The CDR3 spells CSVVGALAGGGSYEQYF. Here the CDR3 DNA reads TGCAGCGTTGTTGGGGCCCTAGCGGGAGGGGGCTCCTACGAGCAGTACTTC.

The chain employs TRBV11-2 and TRBJ2-7; unclear D gene. The CDR3 runs to 14 residues. Between the trimmed V and J ends, which lost 1 base and 1 base, there was a span of 8 bases. In germline, CDR1 is SGHAT, CDR2 FQNNGV. In DNA, the CDR3 is TGTGCCAGCAGCTTAGCCGTCCAGTCCTACGAGCAGTACTTC. Translating gives CASSLAVQSYEQYF.

This clone was seen only a few times. The chain employs TRBV23-1 and TRBJ2-2; 15 bases are a match to TRBD2. TRBV23-1 is designated an ORF whose function remains uncertain. V was clipped by 3 bases and J by 4 bases; unmatched bases: 9. This CDR3 region has 19 residues. This CDR3 is CASSQPGLAGGLVTGELFF. CDR3 coding DNA: TGCGCCAGCAGTCAGCCAGGACTAGCGGGAGGGCTTGTCACCGGGGAGCTGTTTTTT.

This clone was counted once. The chain is built from TRBV27 and TRBJ2-2; tentative D call: TRBD2 (5 bases). V lost 4 bases to trimming and J lost 3 bases, with 12 bases between them. CDR1 and CDR2 (germline): MNHEY, SMNVEV (reference sequence). The CDR3 is 15 residues long. Here the CDR3 DNA reads TGTGCCAGCAGTTGGGCCAGCGGATACACCGGGGAGCTGTTTTTT. Translation gives CASSWASGYTGELFF.

The CDR3 spells CASSLLQGQSSGANVLTF. As DNA, the CDR3 is TGTGCCAGCAGCTTGCTACAGGGTCAGAGCTCTGGGGCCAACGTCCTGACTTTC. The chain uses TRBV5-6 and TRBJ2-6; tentatively, D is TRBD1 (6 bases). The germline V gene encodes CDR1 SGHDT and CDR2 YYEEEE. V dropped 1 base and J dropped 0 bases, with 14 bases sitting between them. The CDR3 is 18 amino acids.

V and J are TRBV27 and TRBJ2-7, with D tentatively TRBD1 (5 bases). Germline values: CDR1 MNHEY, CDR2 SMNVEV (reference sequence). The CDR3 consists of 13 residues. V lost 4 bases and J lost 5, with 12 bases in between. CDR3 coding DNA: TGTGCCAGCAGTTCTTTTCAGGGCCACGAGCAGTACTTC. Its translation: CASSSFQGHEQYF.